These T cell receptor beta chains were read from a single sample in a study of cytotoxic CD8 clonotypes in ibrutinib-treated CLL. Clones were sequenced by immunoSEQ multiplex PCR, and TCRdb holds only the in-frame ones, with some missing. The sample lists about 200,000 clones, around three quarters occurring once. Sequenced material: PBMCs, taken after 24 months of ibrutinib treatment. Every receptor here comes from a human donor with chronic lymphocytic leukemia. Both conserved end residues are trimmed from each CDR3. Fields, in order: V gene, CDR3 protein.

TRBV10-3 AISELKRGSYEQY
TRBV4-3 ASSQVRNQPQH
TRBV18 ASSPTGTSGEQF
TRBV5-6 ASSFLEGQTGNTIY
TRBV9 ASSATGESGELF
TRBV6-6 ASGRGGANYGYT
TRBV30 AWSVTSGGGDEQY
TRBV18 ASSEDRGSEAF
TRBV19 ASTWGLAGGDTQY
TRBV7-6 ASSLGTQQY
TRBV4-2 ASSQDLGTWGSEQY
TRBV9 ASSHWEGGGNTEAF
TRBV6-5 ASRYGDRGNTEAF